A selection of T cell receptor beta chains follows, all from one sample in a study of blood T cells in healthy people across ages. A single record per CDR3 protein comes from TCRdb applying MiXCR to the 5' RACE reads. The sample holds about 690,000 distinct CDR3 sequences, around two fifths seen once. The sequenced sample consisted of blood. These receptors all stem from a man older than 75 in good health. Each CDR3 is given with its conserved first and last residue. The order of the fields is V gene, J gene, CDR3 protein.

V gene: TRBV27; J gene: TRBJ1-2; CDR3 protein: CASSLWGQGIDGYTF
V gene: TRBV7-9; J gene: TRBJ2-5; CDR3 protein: CASSSPGGGDVETQYF
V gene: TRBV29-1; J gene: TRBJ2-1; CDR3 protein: CSVAPSGSFDEQFF
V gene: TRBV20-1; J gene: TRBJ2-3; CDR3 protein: CSARELAGVTDTQYF
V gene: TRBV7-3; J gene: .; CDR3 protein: CASSPGPGQETQYF
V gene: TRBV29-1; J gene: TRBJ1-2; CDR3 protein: CSIRGTDGYTF
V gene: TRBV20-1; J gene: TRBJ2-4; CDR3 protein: CSASDSGTAGGLPIQYF
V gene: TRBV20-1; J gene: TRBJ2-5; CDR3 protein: CSALAFQETQYF
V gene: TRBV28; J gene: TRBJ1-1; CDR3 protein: CASSRGPRTEAFF
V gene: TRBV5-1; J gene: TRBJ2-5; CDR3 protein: CASSWSLAETQYF
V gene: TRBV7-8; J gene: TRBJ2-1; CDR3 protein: CASSPGGGAYNEQFF
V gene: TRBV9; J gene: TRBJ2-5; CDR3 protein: CASSVVPDLRGTQYF
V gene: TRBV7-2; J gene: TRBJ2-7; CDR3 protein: CASSLGGRQTYEQYF
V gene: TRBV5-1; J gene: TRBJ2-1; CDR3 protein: CASSPGGGRAVNEQFF
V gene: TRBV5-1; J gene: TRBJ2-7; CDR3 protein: CASSSRPGQIYEQYF
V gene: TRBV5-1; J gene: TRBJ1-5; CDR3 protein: CASSPHGNQPQHF
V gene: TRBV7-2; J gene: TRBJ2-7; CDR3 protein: CASSPGLAELYEQYF
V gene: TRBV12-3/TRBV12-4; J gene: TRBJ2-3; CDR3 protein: CASSLGTGTGASRGTDTQYF
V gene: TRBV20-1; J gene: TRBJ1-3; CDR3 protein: CSAMKGSGNTIYF
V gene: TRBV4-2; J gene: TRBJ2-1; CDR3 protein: CASSSRSAGYNEQFF
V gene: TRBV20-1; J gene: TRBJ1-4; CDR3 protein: CSAEQGVNEKLFF
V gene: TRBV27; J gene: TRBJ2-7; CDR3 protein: CASSSPGQDGRQYF
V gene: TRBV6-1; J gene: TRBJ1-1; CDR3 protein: CASSVARVTEAFF
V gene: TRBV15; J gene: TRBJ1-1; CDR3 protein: CATSRAAGSYTEAFF
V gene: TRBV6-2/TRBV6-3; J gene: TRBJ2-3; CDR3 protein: CASTSVGSGLDTQYF
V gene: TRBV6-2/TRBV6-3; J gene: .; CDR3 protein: CASRIRGTQYF
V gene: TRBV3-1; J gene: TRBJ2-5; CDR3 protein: CAGRDSGRSQETQYF
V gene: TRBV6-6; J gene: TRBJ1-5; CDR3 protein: CASTPTGANQPQHF
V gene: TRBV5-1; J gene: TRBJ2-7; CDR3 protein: CASSSTSGGPGEQYF
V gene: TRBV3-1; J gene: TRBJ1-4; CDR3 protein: CACSQEATNEKLFF
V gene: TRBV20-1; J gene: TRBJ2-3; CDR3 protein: CSARPRAGVVADTQYF
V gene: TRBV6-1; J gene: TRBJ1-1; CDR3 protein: CASSTRQGVNTEAFF
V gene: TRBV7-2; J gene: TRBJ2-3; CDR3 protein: CASSRSSTASTDTQYF
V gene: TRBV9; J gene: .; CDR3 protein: CASSQTSGGPYEQYF
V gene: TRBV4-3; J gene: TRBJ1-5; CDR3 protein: CASSQRTGVQPQHF
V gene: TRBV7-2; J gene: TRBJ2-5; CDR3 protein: CASSLVGLGETQYF
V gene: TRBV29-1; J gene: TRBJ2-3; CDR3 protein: CSVEGLAGSSTDTQYF
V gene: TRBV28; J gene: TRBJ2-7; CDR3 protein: CASSPTLEGEQYF
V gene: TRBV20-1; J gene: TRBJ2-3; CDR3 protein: CSARVVSSTDTQYF
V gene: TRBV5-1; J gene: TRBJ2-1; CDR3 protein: CASSLVATGSYNEQFF
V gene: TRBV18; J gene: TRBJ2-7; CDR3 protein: CASSATQQRDYGYEQYF